A single sample gave rise to the 6 T cell receptor beta chains below, sequenced in a study of shared clonotypes between healthy human individuals. Method: immunoSEQ multiplex PCR; TCRdb's copy keeps in-frame clones and lacks some. The data contain approximately 1,000,000 clones, 77% of them singletons. Sequenced material: memory CD4+ T cells from PBMCs. Subset of the sample: CD45RA-negative fraction. Every receptor here comes from a man aged 18-30 years in good health. Some clones in this sample may be carry-over from other donors' samples.

On this clone: The germline gene is not matched at one end of the junction; a read error may be the cause. This sequence joins TRBV10-3 and TRBJ2-7; 8 bases are shared with TRBD1. Germline CDR1 reads ENHRY; CDR2 reads SYGVKD. The CDR3 is 13 residues long. CDR3 amino acids: CAITDRGNGEQYF. The CDR3 DNA sequence: TGTGCCATCACCGACAGGGGTAACGGCGAGCAATACTTC.

This CDR3 reads CASSLVVGSGGKETQYF. The CDR3 bases are TGTGCCAGCAGCTTAGTAGTTGGGTCAGGGGGGAAAGAGACCCAGTACTTC. The V gene is TRBV11-3, the J gene TRBJ2-5; TRBD1 is a possible D gene (7 bases). V was cut by 1 base and J by 3 bases, with 18 bases left in between. Looked up from germline, CDR1 is SGHNT and CDR2 is YENEEA. The CDR3 is 17 amino acids.

V usage is TRBV11-2 and J usage is TRBJ1-2; D might be TRBD1 (6 bases). This CDR3 has 15 residues. Germline V gene lookup returns CDR1 SGHAT and CDR2 FQNNGV. The V end was cut by 1 base, the J end by 3 bases, with 12 bases between. CDR3: CASSLGSGGHYGYTF. The CDR3 DNA reads as TGTGCCAGCAGCTTAGGATCCGGGGGCCACTATGGCTACACCTTC.

V gene TRBV10-3 combines with J gene TRBJ2-7; D is ambiguous. The CDR3 is made up of 11 amino acids. CDR1 is ENHRY and CDR2 is SYGVKD in the germline V gene. V was shortened by 3 bases and J by 4 bases, with 4 bases between the two germline ends. In nucleotides, the CDR3 is TGTGCCATCAGTGAAGGGTACGAGCAGTACTTC. As protein: CAISEGYEQYF.

The chain employs TRBV4-3 and TRBJ2-7; TRBD2 is a possible D gene (5 bases). V lost 3 bases and J lost 2, with 11 bases in between. The germline gives CDR1 LGHNA, CDR2 YSLEER. There are 14 residues in the CDR3. This chain's CDR3 is CASSHAPGAYEQYF. For the CDR3, the DNA is TGCGCCAGCAGCCACGCCCCCGGGGCCTACGAGCAGTACTTC.

The chain links TRBV9 to TRBJ1-1; weak D call: TRBD1 (5 bases). The V gene lost 7 bases and the J gene lost 1 base, with 8 bases spanning the gap. The germline V gene encodes CDR1 SGDLS and CDR2 YYNGEE. The CDR3 loop spans 12 amino acids. CDR3 in DNA: TGTGCCAGCGGGACTGAGAACACTGAAGCTTTCTTT. This encodes CASGTENTEAFF.